This T cell receptor beta chain is drawn from a study of T-cell memory formation after mild COVID-19. Whole-study context: Most TCR clusters belonged to a single donor.

The study's findings and limits: Certain responding clones were present in pre-infection memory, suggesting participation of cross-reactive memory.

This clonotype was counted between two and nine times. Its antigen is as yet unknown. A single record per CDR3 protein comes from TCRdb applying MiXCR to the 5' RACE reads. This sample has 190,000 or so distinct CDR3 sequences, with around 21% found just once. Per the germline V gene, CDR1 is MNHNS and CDR2 is SASEGT. Unmatched junction bases numbered 11, after V lost 10 bases and J lost 5 bases. There are 14 residues in the CDR3. The sample taken for sequencing was PBMCs or a T cell subset sorted from them (not recorded which). The chain couples TRBV6-1 to TRBJ1-2, with 9 positions matching TRBD1. This TCR was recovered from an adult woman who had mild COVID-19 (a few samples of this study predate the infection). Cell type and time point are not known. DNA for the CDR3: TGTGCCACCCTCCCTCCCGGGACAGGGTATGGCTACACCTTC. Encoded protein: CATLPPGTGYGYTF.